Given below is one TCR beta chain in context. Its specificity is unknown. A much bigger clone sits one base away, suggesting this may be a read error. CDR3 length equals 16 residues. From germline, CDR1 is LGHNA and CDR2 YSLEER. Russia was home to the donors, healthy Caucasian individuals aged roughly 6 to 90. This entry belongs to a study of blood T cells in healthy people across ages. Broader study findings: Researchers deemed the diversity estimates from one million T cells underestimates.

PCR was performed a second time for about 6 to 11 cycles using a sample-barcoded 5' primer and a J-beta primer mix. Individual samples furnished no less than 3 million CDR3-containing paired-end reads apiece. TCRdb independently ran MiXCR on the 5' RACE reads; one entry per CDR3 protein. The table shows 540,000 or so distinct CDR3 sequences, with around 50% occurring only once. V is TRBV4-3 and J is TRBJ2-1; D remains ambiguous. The J call may be mistaken, given a closer DNA end match to TRBJ2-7. The sequence derives from a man of 80 years or more in good health. Material: blood. CDR3 in amino acids: CASSQEPLSSYNEQYF. As DNA, the CDR3 is TGCGCCAGCAGCCAAGAACCCCTGAGCTCCTACAATGAGCAGTACTTC.